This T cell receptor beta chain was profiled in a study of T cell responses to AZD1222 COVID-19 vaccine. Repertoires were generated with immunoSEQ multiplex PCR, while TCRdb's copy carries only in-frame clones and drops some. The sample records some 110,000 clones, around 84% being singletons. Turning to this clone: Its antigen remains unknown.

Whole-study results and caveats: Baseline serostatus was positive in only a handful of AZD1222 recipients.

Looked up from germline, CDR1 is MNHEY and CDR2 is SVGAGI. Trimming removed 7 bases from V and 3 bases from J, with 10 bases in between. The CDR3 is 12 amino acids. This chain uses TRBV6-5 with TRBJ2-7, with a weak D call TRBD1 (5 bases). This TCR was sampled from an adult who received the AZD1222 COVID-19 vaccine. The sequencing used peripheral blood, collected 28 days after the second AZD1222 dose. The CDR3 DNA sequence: TGTGCCAGCACCGGCAGGGTCTACGAGCAGTACTTC. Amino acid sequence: CASTGRVYEQYF.